The 30 T cell receptor beta chains in this list originate from one sample, sequenced in a study of T cell responses to AZD1222 COVID-19 vaccine. Method: immunoSEQ multiplex PCR; TCRdb's copy keeps in-frame clones and lacks some. Among about 170,000 clones listed, 85% to 90% were seen once. This specimen consisted of peripheral blood, obtained on day 0 of AZD1222 vaccination. Every receptor here comes from an adult in good health.

The V gene is TRBV18, the J gene TRBJ1-3, with D unresolved. The CDR3 has 15 residues. Between the trimmed V and J ends, which lost 2 bases and 0 bases, there was a span of 8 bases. Germline loops: CDR1 KGHSH, CDR2 LQKENI. The CDR3 spells CASSPGTGSGNTIYF. For the CDR3, the DNA is TGTGCCAGCTCACCAGGCACCGGCTCTGGAAACACCATATATTTT.

V usage is TRBV10-3 and J usage is TRBJ1-6, with D uncertain. CDR1 is ENHRY, CDR2 SYGVKD, per germline. V was clipped by 0 bases and J by 8 bases, with 2 bases between them. The length of the CDR3 is 12 residues. In nucleotides, the CDR3 is TGTGCCATCAGTGAGTCCTATTCACCCCTCCACTTT. Protein sequence: CAISESYSPLHF.

For the CDR3, the DNA is TGCGCCAGCAGCCAAGTTGGACAGGAGCCAGATACGCAGTATTTT. Its protein is CASSQVGQEPDTQYF. This sequence joins TRBV4-3 and TRBJ2-3; 7 bases are a match to TRBD1. The germline gives CDR1 LGHNA, CDR2 YSLEER. J gave up 4 bases and V 1 base, and 5 bases lay outside the gene matches. The CDR3 has 15 amino acids.

The chain employs TRBV28 and TRBJ1-4, with D unclear. The length of the CDR3 is 18 residues. V shed 7 bases and J shed 0 bases, with 21 bases lying between them. CDR1 is MDHEN, CDR2 SYDVKM, per germline. The CDR3: CASTSFPAYYSTNEKLFF. Written as DNA, the CDR3 is TGTGCCAGCACCTCTTTCCCAGCCTACTACTCAACTAATGAAAAACTGTTTTTT.

The genes are TRBV6-5 and TRBJ2-7, with 8 bases aligning to TRBD1. Germline trimming cut 0 bases from V and 1 base from J; bases unmatched to any gene: 5. From germline, CDR1 is MNHEY and CDR2 SVGAGI. There are 16 residues in the CDR3. CDR3 nucleotide sequence: TGTGCCAGCAGTTACTCCGGACAGGGCCTATCCTACGAGCAGTACTTC. It translates to CASSYSGQGLSYEQYF.

The sample holds one count of this clone. J is TRBJ2-2 and V is TRBV5-1, with 10 bases identical to TRBD2. Germline-derived CDR1 and CDR2 are SGHRS and YFSETQ. Losses at the gene ends were 5 bases for V and 2 bases for J; bases not matched to a gene: 3. The CDR3 covers 15 residues. The CDR3 DNA is TGCGCCAGCAGTGGACTAGCGGTAAACACCGGGGAGCTGTTTTTT. Translated, it gives CASSGLAVNTGELFF.

The chain uses TRBV9 and TRBJ2-7, with D unresolved. The CDR3 consists of 13 residues. The V and J ends lost 1 base and 4 bases respectively, with 9 bases between them. Germline CDR1 reads SGDLS; CDR2 reads YYNGEE. CDR3 protein: CASSVTPNYEQYF. CDR3 coding DNA: TGTGCCAGCAGCGTAACCCCAAATTACGAGCAGTACTTC.

In this sample, this clone turned up a few times. This sequence joins TRBV30 and TRBJ1-5; 7 bases agree with TRBD1. Germline assignment: CDR1 GTSNPN and CDR2 SVGIG (reference sequence). The J segment lost 6 bases and the V segment lost 2 bases, leaving 7 bases of the junction unmatched. This CDR3 region has 14 residues. CDR3 amino acids: CAWSKRQGVQPQHF. CDR3 DNA: TGTGCCTGGAGTAAGAGACAGGGTGTTCAGCCCCAGCATTTT.

This clone was recorded once. The chain uses TRBV5-5 and TRBJ1-1; D gene unclear. CDR3 length: 13 amino acids. V shed 4 bases and J shed 1 base, with 8 bases lying between them. The V gene's germline CDR1 is SGHKS and CDR2 YYEKEE (reference sequence). The CDR3 protein is CASSRTANTEAFF. The CDR3 coding sequence is TGTGCCAGCAGCCGCACAGCGAACACTGAAGCTTTCTTT.

Points on this clone: A read error may produce the germline difference seen at one junction end. The chain combines TRBV7-2 with TRBJ1-1; unclear D gene. This CDR3 is built from 13 residues. Per germline, CDR1 SGHTA and CDR2 FQGNSA. The CDR3 DNA reads TGTGCCAGTAGCTTAAAGGCGAACACTGAAGCTTTCTTT. This translates into CASSLKANTEAFF.

The chain has TRBV5-1 and TRBJ2-1; D ambiguous. The germline V gene has CDR1 SGHRS and CDR2 YFSETQ. The CDR3 is 13 amino acids. V dropped 4 bases and J dropped 0 bases, with 5 bases sitting between them. Here the CDR3 reads CASSPSSYNEQFF. The CDR3 nucleotides are TGCGCCAGCAGCCCGAGCTCCTACAATGAGCAGTTCTTC.

The chain couples TRBV12-3 or TRBV12-4 to TRBJ2-2, with 7 nucleotides matching TRBD1. Trimming removed 5 bases from V and 7 bases from J; junction bases left unmatched: 4. The CDR3 runs to 13 residues. The CDR3 sequence is CASSPQGYGELFF. The CDR3 DNA reads TGTGCCAGCAGTCCACAGGGGTACGGGGAGCTGTTTTTT.

The V call is TRBV5-1, the J call TRBJ1-5; TRBD1 is a possible D gene (5 bases). Per germline, CDR1 SGHRS and CDR2 YFSETQ. The CDR3 contains 14 residues. The V end lost 4 bases, the J end lost 2 bases, and 10 bases lay between the germline ends. CDR3 DNA sequence: TGCGCCAGCAGCCGCAGGGATGGCAATCAGCCCCAGCATTTT. This codes for CASSRRDGNQPQHF.

The chain carries TRBV7-6 and TRBJ2-5, with 9 bases aligning to TRBD1. Germline CDR1 is SGHVS and CDR2 is FNYEAQ. V shed 6 bases, J shed 4 bases, and the junction held 9 bases outside the gene matches. The CDR3 is 15 amino acids. The DNA of the CDR3 is TGTGCCAGCAGTCGCGGACAGGGGAGGACAGAGACCCAGTACTTC. This translates into CASSRGQGRTETQYF. Complete variable domain (other parts from reference TRBV7-6 and TRBJ2-5): GAGVSQSPRYKVTKRGQDVALRCDPISGHVSLYWYRQALGQGPEFLTYFNYEAQQDKSGLPNDRFSAERPEGSISTLTIQRTEQRDSAMYRCASSRGQGRTETQYFGPGTRLLVL.

The CDR3 DNA is TGTGCCAGCAGGAAGTTAACAGCCACCGGGGAGCTGTTTTTT. Amino acid sequence: CASRKLTATGELFF. The chain couples TRBV7-2 to TRBJ2-2; D gene unclear. The germline V gene has CDR1 SGHTA and CDR2 FQGNSA. The CDR3 contains 14 residues. Trimming removed 6 bases at V and 4 bases at J, with 12 bases between.

The DNA of the CDR3 is TGCGCCAGCAGTGAGTCGAAGAAGGGTCGAACTGAAGCTTTCTTT. This gives the protein CASSESKKGRTEAFF. V usage is TRBV10-1 and J usage is TRBJ1-1; D call uncertain. The CDR3 totals 15 residues. The germline V gene has CDR1 WNHNN and CDR2 SYGVQD (reference sequence). Trimming stripped 0 bases from V and 5 bases from J, with 13 bases between.

This clone rates as medium-sized. The chain carries TRBV18 and TRBJ1-1; possibly TRBD1 for D (6 bases). Germline V gene data show CDR1 as KGHSH and CDR2 as LQKENI. The CDR3 length is 16 residues. Deletions cut 0 bases from V and 1 base from J, with 12 bases between. The CDR3 protein is CASSPPLTGWNTEAFF. DNA for the CDR3: TGTGCCAGCTCACCACCGTTAACAGGGTGGAACACTGAAGCTTTCTTT.

V and J are TRBV14 and TRBJ2-7; D ambiguous. Germline CDR1 reads SGHDN; CDR2 reads FVKESK. This CDR3 contains 16 residues. Deletions cut 0 bases from V and 7 bases from J, with 19 bases between. The CDR3: CASSQDLIAGFVEQYV. CDR3 DNA sequence: TGTGCCAGCAGCCAAGATCTGATCGCTGGATTCGTTGAGCAGTACGTC.

This clone was found a few times. The chain has TRBV6-5 and TRBJ2-7, with D possibly TRBD1 on 5 matching bases. Germline-derived CDR1 and CDR2 are MNHEY and SVGAGI. Trimming left V 11 bases short and J 0 bases short, with 14 bases between. The CDR3 length is 13 residues. The CDR3 nucleotides read TGTGCCGTTAGGGGTGACAGCTCCTACGAGCAGTACGTC. As protein: CAVRGDSSYEQYV.

This clone appeared once. The chain joins TRBV2 to TRBJ2-5; D gene uncertain. The CDR3 loop spans 15 amino acids. V shed 4 bases and J shed 0 bases, with 12 bases lying between them. The germline V gene encodes CDR1 SNHLY and CDR2 FYNNEI. The CDR3 DNA is TGTGCCAGCAGTGTGGCAGCCGTGTACCAAGAGACCCAGTACTTC. This translates into CASSVAAVYQETQYF.

The chain is built from TRBV28 and TRBJ1-4; D call uncertain. CDR3 size: 14 residues. Per germline, CDR1 MDHEN and CDR2 SYDVKM. The V and J ends lost 2 bases and 0 bases respectively, with 4 bases between them. CDR3 sequence reads: CASSLVATNEKLFF. DNA of the CDR3: TGTGCCAGCAGTTTAGTTGCAACTAATGAAAAACTGTTTTTT.

The chain couples TRBV3-1 (or the pseudogene TRBV3-2) to TRBJ1-1; perhaps TRBD1 as D (6 bases). This CDR3 has 15 residues. The germline gives CDR1 LGHDT, CDR2 YNNKEL (reference sequence). Trimming took 2 bases from V and 1 from J, leaving 11 bases between them. CDR3 sequence (DNA): TGTGCCAGCAGCCAACTCATGACAGGGAACACTGAAGCTTTCTTT. As protein: CASSQLMTGNTEAFF.

This clone was recorded once. The J gene is TRBJ2-1, the V gene TRBV7-9, with D hard to call. The germline CDR1 and CDR2 sequences are SEHNR and FQNEAQ (reference sequence). The CDR3 extends over 11 amino acids. V gave up 10 bases and J gave up 5 bases, with 9 bases separating them. The CDR3 DNA sequence: TGTGCCAAAGCCGATCACAATGAGCAGTTCTTC. Protein: CAKADHNEQFF.

This chain uses TRBV28 with TRBJ1-4, with 8 nucleotides matching TRBD1. Losses at the gene ends were 6 bases for V and 0 bases for J; bases not matched to a gene: 12. CDR1 and CDR2 (germline): MDHEN, SYDVKM. The CDR3 sequence is 18 residues long. The CDR3 sequence: CASSPGQGVTATNEKLFF. The CDR3 DNA reads TGTGCCAGCAGCCCAGGACAGGGAGTTACTGCAACTAATGAAAAACTGTTTTTT.

The rearrangement links TRBV19 to TRBJ1-2; maybe TRBD1 (6 bases). CDR1 is LNHDA, CDR2 SQIVND, per germline (reference sequence). There are 14 residues in the CDR3. V gave up 9 bases and J gave up 4 bases, with 18 bases separating them. The CDR3 here is CASRTITGIYGYTF. CDR3 coding DNA: TGTGCCAGCCGAACCATAACAGGGATCTATGGCTACACCTTC.

This chain connects TRBV12-3 or TRBV12-4 to TRBJ1-6; D is unresolved. The V end was cut by 6 bases, the J end by 7 bases, with 10 bases between. The length of the CDR3 is 13 residues. CDR3 DNA: TGTGCCAGCAGCCGCAAGAAAAATTCACCCCTCCACTTT. Protein sequence: CASSRKKNSPLHF.

The chain joins TRBV10-3 to TRBJ2-7, with D perhaps TRBD1 (5 bases). The germline CDR1 and CDR2 sequences are ENHRY and SYGVKD. Between the trimmed V and J ends, which lost 0 bases and 0 bases, there was a span of 12 bases. This CDR3 is 16 amino acids long. The CDR3 is CAISESGSDSSYEQYF. Written as DNA, the CDR3 is TGTGCCATCAGTGAGTCAGGGTCCGACAGCTCCTACGAGCAGTACTTC.

This chain uses TRBV28 with TRBJ2-7; 12 bases are a match to TRBD2. The CDR3 covers 15 residues. Germline CDR1 reads MDHEN; CDR2 reads SYDVKM. Germline trimming cut 5 bases from V and 3 bases from J; bases unmatched to any gene: 5. CDR3 DNA sequence: TGTGCCAGCAGTCTAAGGACTAGCGGGAACTACGAGCAGTACTTC. Translation gives CASSLRTSGNYEQYF.

The chain couples TRBV30 to TRBJ2-7; TRBD2 aligns across 12 bases. The CDR3 loop spans 13 amino acids. Trimming cost V 3 bases and J 5 bases; bases outside gene matches: 2. Germline CDR1 and CDR2: GTSNPN and SVGIG (reference sequence). CDR3 sequence (DNA): TGTGCCTGGAGACTAGCGGGAGGCAACGAGCAGTACTTC. Its translation is CAWRLAGGNEQYF.

The chain has TRBV5-1 and TRBJ2-7, with 7 bases lining up with TRBD1. This CDR3 is built from 15 residues. The junction had 8 bases not matched to a gene; V was cut back by 5 bases and J by 0 bases. From germline, CDR1 is SGHRS and CDR2 YFSETQ. The CDR3 protein is CASRQGIMSSYEQYF. CDR3 coding DNA: TGCGCCAGCAGACAGGGGATAATGAGCTCCTACGAGCAGTACTTC. Using reference TRBV5-1 and TRBJ2-7 for the parts outside the CDR3, the full variable domain is KAGVTQTPRYLIKTRGQQVTLSCSPISGHRSVSWYQQTPGQGLQFLFEYFSETQRNKGNFPGRFSGRQFSNSRSEMNVSTLELGDSALYLCASRQGIMSSYEQYFGPGTRLTVT.